This TCR beta chain was observed in a study of cytomegalovirus exposure and HLA in healthy donors (dated by TCRdb to between 2016 and 2019). Regarding the complete study: In an earlier analysis of 550 to 750 of the donors, 250 to 350 Gb of sequence data and 90 million to 120 million unique TCR beta sequences from 180 million or so T cells were reported. Approximately 310 gigabases of sequencing data and around 87 million unique TCR sequences were included in an early release covering around 600 HLA-typed donors. Among the roughly 400 genotyped donors, 75% to 90% belonged to the genetic ancestry cluster associated with self-reported Caucasian donors. The study aimed to test whether signatures of past pathogen exposure could be identified by cataloging public T cell receptors. The study used immunosequencing to profile the T cell repertoires of several hundred subjects and linked those repertoires to cytomegalovirus serostatus. A separate validation cohort of roughly 110 different subjects was used in addition to the approximately 700-subject first cohort. The study combined high-throughput TCR immunosequencing, statistical association of individual TCRs with disease status, and machine learning to predict cytomegalovirus infection status. A later analysis re-analyzed previously published TCR beta repertoires from hundreds of donors and added high-resolution HLA genotyping to study TCR occurrence patterns. Rather than drawing on any new phenotypic data, the later analysis identified candidate immune exposures from TCR beta sequences and the way those sequences occurred across donors. In an earlier analysis of several hundred of the donors, high-throughput TCR beta sequencing was used to judge whether each TCR beta V gene segment behaved as functional or pseudogenic. Donor age, sex, ethnicity and CMV serostatus were compiled together with the repertoire data. A later genetic analysis used genome-wide SNP genotypes for about 55% of the 666 donors, treating that subset as a discovery cohort. All discovery cohort repertoires had been generated on a single sequencing platform. HLA typing included class I and class II loci at four-digit resolution. Typing coverage varied by locus: roughly 620-640 donors for A, B, C, DRB1 and DQB1; approximately 560 for DQA1; nearly 610 for DPA1; around 450 for DPB1. Because of strong linkage in the cohort, roughly five DR-DQ haplotypes were treated as single units for association and clustering. Across around 400 genotyped donors of the cohort, an average of approximately 240,000 unique TCR beta nucleotide sequences per donor were sequenced, and roughly 17% of those sequences were non-productive. Overall study results and their limits: When HLA alleles, especially DR and DQ, strongly co-occurred, TCR associations were difficult to assign to individual alleles. A later genetic analysis associated a missense DCLRE1C variant with V-gene and J-gene trimming of TCR beta chains, and an independent cohort replicated the association. The study listed around 160 TCR beta chains as associated with cytomegalovirus. A later analysis reported that several top co-occurrence clusters appeared linked to parvovirus B19, influenza, CMV and Epstein-Barr virus. In a later analysis, TCR association rates were found to vary across HLA loci, with the most associated TCRs seen for DRB1 alleles and the fewest for HLA-C alleles. Across donors, most TCR sequences were observed very rarely, whereas some public TCRs were present in many individuals. For the cohort, immune exposure information was limited to CMV serostatus. According to a later analysis, most CMV-associated TCR beta chains appeared to be HLA-restricted, and the HLA associations seemed to be driven largely by CMV exposure. According to the authors, the approach could potentially be generalized to other disease states and immunological phenotypes. A group of highly shared sequence variants was considered likely to be a technical artifact of the sequencing pipeline. Roughly uniform sequencing depth across donors was assumed in presence/absence analyses, although this assumption may not hold. Because HLA typing was unavailable for some donors at each locus, only the typed subset was used in association tests. A few of the identified cytomegalovirus-associated TCR beta chains were confirmed in vitro to be specific for cytomegalovirus antigens. A later genetic analysis reported fewer N-insertions in productive TCRs among donors in an Asian-associated ancestry cluster than the 666-donor mean. Specific HLA alleles were associated with 15,000 to 20,000 TCR beta sequences at a false discovery rate of 0.05 in a later analysis. Some IMGT-functional V segments, including TRBV6-2 and TRBV6-3, could not be told apart with the 87-base-pair reads, so those segments were excluded. In both the original and validation cohorts, the classifier was reported to diagnose cytomegalovirus status with high specificity and sensitivity. Correlated functional status among segregating V segments might be attributable to linkage disequilibrium, but an unknown experimental factor could not be ruled out. A later analysis found that HLA-associated TCR beta chains were more clonally expanded and had lower generation probabilities than equally common non-associated chains. Because counts were too low, more than 15 rarely observed V segments, including chromosome 9 orphons, were left out of the earlier analysis of about 620 of the donors. Broadly in line with IMGT annotations, most TCR beta V segments showed up in productive rearrangements about 87% or about 30% of the time in an earlier analysis of several hundred of the donors. A further reported finding was that TCR beta sequences accurately predicted the HLA-A and HLA-B alleles for most subjects in the first cohort. The cohort was sequenced for TCR beta chains only, and without alpha or paired-chain data the features that could be detected were limited.

The cohort comprised hundreds of healthy bone marrow donors. At the time of sampling, all cohort members were nominally healthy, though unrecorded immune exposures were likely present. The donor tested CMV seronegative and was one of the 352 seronegative cohort members. Each donor provided a peripheral blood sample, and peripheral blood mononuclear cells were used for TCR beta sequencing. The Qiagen DNeasy Blood Extraction Kit was used to extract genomic DNA from the blood cell samples. Concerning this clone: This clone's antigen is unknown.

Receptors were amplified or captured by the immunoSEQ multiplex PCR assay. For the multiplex PCR, a mixture combining 60 forward primers for TCR Vbeta segments and 13 reverse primers for TCR Jbeta segments was used. A multiplex PCR assay on genomic DNA amplified the CDR3 region of rearranged TCR beta genes. The Illumina HiSeq System was used to sequence the amplified TCR beta libraries as 87-base-pair reads. Concerning the study's data processing: Across the roughly 640 repertoires, a later analysis counted roughly 84 million unique TCR beta chains, roughly 11 million of which were shared by at least two donors. Raw reads were error-corrected and collapsed into unique sequences by a nearest-neighbor algorithm in which closely related sequences were merged to remove PCR and sequencing errors. To assign V, D and J gene segments, CDR3 sequences were aligned to IMGT reference sequences. For a sequence to be retained, a match of at least six nucleotides to both a V gene segment and a J gene segment was required. Rearrangements were called productive when the CDR3 lacked stop codons and stayed in frame with V and J; all others were non-productive. Following IMGT convention, CDR3 was defined as the stretch from the second conserved V-encoded cysteine to the conserved J-encoded phenylalanine. The earlier analysis of approximately 590 of the donors excluded any sequence lacking an unambiguous match to a single V gene segment. An earlier analysis of approximately 590 of the donors classified V segments as functional when productive rearrangements were above 56.7% and as segregating when the standard deviation between donors was above 5%. A statistical classification framework was built to diagnose cytomegalovirus status from the catalog of TCR beta chain sequences. A later analysis assigned V and J genes by comparing TCR nucleotide sequences with IMGT/GENE-DB human TR gene sequences. The TCRdist pipeline was used in a later analysis to assign CDR3 sequences and most-parsimonious VDJ recombination scenarios. In a later analysis, each TCR beta chain was defined by its CDR3 amino acid sequence together with its V-gene family, and reads without a unique V-gene family were excluded. In a later analysis, approximately 640 highly shared, low-generation-probability nucleotide sequences were removed to address suspected cross-contamination and a sequencing artifact. For each public chain, a later analysis derived a clonal expansion index from normalized ranks of inferred template counts within each repertoire. A later analysis computed generation probabilities with a VDJ recombination model fitted to out-of-frame rearrangements, and checked the results against IGoR. In a later analysis, hypergeometric tests were used to score TCR-TCR, TCR-HLA and TCR-CMV co-occurrence, with a repertoire-size bias correction applied to TCR pairs. A later analysis estimated false discovery rates by permuting HLA or CMV assignments 20 times. In a later analysis, co-occurring TCRs were grouped using DBSCAN, and TCRdist sequence similarity was added for clustering within HLA-allele-positive subsets. Co-occurrence clustering excluded repertoires with fewer than 30,000 or more than 120,000 public chains, plus five with anomalous nucleotide sharing. TCRdb retrieved this table from immuneACCESS and kept in-frame rearrangements only. Not all clones are present; in checked studies, unresolved V genes account for under half, and no reason is known for the remainder. That table gives V, J and clone size, and the DNA gave D and trimming. This sample's table carries 150,000 to 200,000 clones. 2.1% of the sample belongs to the ten largest clones.

Looking up the germline V gene yields CDR1 SGHTA and CDR2 FQGNSA. Taken from cysteine to phenylalanine, the CDR3 has 14 residues. Just CDR3 DNA is preserved here, 42 bases in frame from base 1. The V and J ends are trimmed by 5 bases and 7 bases, leaving 17 bases between them. The chain joins TRBV7-2 to TRBJ2-5, and the D gene may be TRBD2, 6 bases matching. This TCR came from a young man in good health and CMV-seronegative. The specimen sequenced was PBMCs. The sequence in DNA is TGTGCCAGCAGCCCGACTCGAACGCGGGGGACCCAGTACTTC. The translation is CASSPTRTRGTQYF.